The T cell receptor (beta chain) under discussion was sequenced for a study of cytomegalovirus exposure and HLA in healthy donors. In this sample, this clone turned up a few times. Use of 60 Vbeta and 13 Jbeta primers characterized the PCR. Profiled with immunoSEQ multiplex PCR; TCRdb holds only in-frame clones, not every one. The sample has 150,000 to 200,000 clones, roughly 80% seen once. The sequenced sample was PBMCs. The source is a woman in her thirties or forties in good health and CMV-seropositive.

CDR3 sequence (DNA): TGTGCCAGTAGTTTTGGACAGGTCACCTATAGCAATCAGCCCCAGCATTTT. It specifies CASSFGQVTYSNQPQHF. The chain uses TRBV19 and TRBJ1-5; 7 nucleotides align to TRBD1. The V and J ends lost 5 bases and 0 bases, in that order; junction bases with no gene match: 10. CDR1 is LNHDA, CDR2 SQIVND, per germline (reference sequence). The CDR3 is 17 residues long.